These 24 T cell receptor beta chains were sequenced from one sample in a study of T cells after posttransplantation cyclophosphamide. The assay was immunoSEQ multiplex PCR, and TCRdb's table has in-frame clones only and misses some. This table holds tens of thousands of clones with no singletons; the top ten claim around 3%. The sequencing input was PBMCs. The source of these receptors is an older woman in good health, CMV-negative, and a related stem cell transplant donor.

This clone was counted many times. This sequence joins TRBV28 and TRBJ1-5, with 8 bases matching TRBD1. The CDR3 runs 13 residues. The V and J ends lost 6 bases and 5 bases, in that order; junction bases with no gene match: 3. Germline V gene lookup returns CDR1 MDHEN and CDR2 SYDVKM. The CDR3 loop reads CASRWDRYQPQHF. The DNA for the CDR3 is TGTGCCAGCAGATGGGACAGGTATCAGCCCCAGCATTTT. The full variable domain, its missing parts supplied by reference TRBV28 and TRBJ1-5, is DVKVTQSSRYLVKRTGEKVFLECVQDMDHENMFWYRQDPGLGLRLIYFSYDVKMKEKGDIPEGYSVSREKKERFSLILESASTNQTSMYLCASRWDRYQPQHFGDGTRLSIL.

This clone was seen ten or more times. The rearrangement uses TRBV14 and TRBJ1-2; the D is unclear. The CDR3 extends over 13 amino acids. Germline CDR1 is SGHDN and CDR2 is FVKESK. Trimming pared 3 bases from V and 1 base from J, leaving 6 bases between. The CDR3 DNA reads TGTGCCAGCAGCCAGGCCCTTAACTATGGCTACACCTTC. This gives the protein CASSQALNYGYTF.

This chain joins TRBV28 and TRBJ1-1; 8 nucleotides agree with TRBD1. This CDR3 has 18 amino acids. V shed 5 bases and J 0 bases; nucleotides not matched to a gene: 14. Germline loops: CDR1 MDHEN, CDR2 SYDVKM. The CDR3 protein is CASSPYTGTGTLNTEAFF. The CDR3 DNA reads as TGTGCCAGCAGTCCCTACACCGGGACAGGTACCCTGAACACTGAAGCTTTCTTT. The variable domain in full, completed from reference TRBV28 and TRBJ1-1, reads DVKVTQSSRYLVKRTGEKVFLECVQDMDHENMFWYRQDPGLGLRLIYFSYDVKMKEKGDIPEGYSVSREKKERFSLILESASTNQTSMYLCASSPYTGTGTLNTEAFFGQGTRLTVV.

The genes are TRBV9 and TRBJ1-2; no definite D call. The CDR3 covers 14 residues. The germline gives CDR1 SGDLS, CDR2 YYNGEE. V was trimmed by 4 bases and J by 3 bases, leaving 13 bases between them. The chain's CDR3 is CASSPETQDYGYTF. The CDR3 DNA is TGTGCCAGCAGCCCCGAGACACAAGACTATGGCTACACCTTC.

The chain links TRBV7-2 to TRBJ2-3, with D perhaps matching TRBD2 (6 bases). Germline CDR1 SGHTA, CDR2 FQGNSA. V lost 1 base and J lost 0, with 17 bases in between. This CDR3 comprises 18 residues. The CDR3 DNA is TGTGCCAGCAGCTTAGGGGGATGGCGGGGAAGTAGCACAGATACGCAGTATTTT. Translating it yields CASSLGGWRGSSTDTQYF.

The chain carries TRBV6-6 and TRBJ2-3; no firm D call. The V end lost 1 base, the J end lost 4 bases, and 9 bases lay between the germline ends. The germline CDR1 and CDR2 sequences are MNHNY and SVGAGI (reference sequence). There are 14 residues in the CDR3. CDR3 protein: CASSYLGGPDTQYF. For the CDR3, the DNA is TGTGCCAGCAGTTACTTAGGCGGCCCAGATACGCAGTATTTT.

The chain couples TRBV28 to TRBJ1-5; D unclear. The CDR3 is 11 amino acids. The V end was cut by 5 bases, the J end by 9 bases, with 8 bases between. Germline loops: CDR1 MDHEN, CDR2 SYDVKM. CDR3 residues: CASSGTGPQHF. The CDR3 region has the DNA TGTGCCAGCAGTGGAACGGGGCCCCAGCATTTT.

This clone was seen many times. The CDR3 DNA is TGCGCCAGCAGTGTTCAGGCTAACTACGAGCAGTACTTC. Protein sequence: CASSVQANYEQYF. The chain couples TRBV5-1 to TRBJ2-7; no firm D call. V lost 5 bases and J lost 3, with 12 bases in between. This CDR3 contains 13 residues. CDR1 is SGHRS and CDR2 is YFSETQ in the germline V gene.

This clone appeared a few times. V and J are TRBV5-4 and TRBJ2-2; possible D gene TRBD2, 7 bases. This CDR3 is 15 amino acids long. V gave up 3 bases and J gave up 2 bases, with 11 bases separating them. Germline-derived CDR1 and CDR2 are SGHNT and YYREEE (reference sequence). Here the CDR3 reads CASSWGGLNTGELFF. The DNA for the CDR3 is TGTGCCAGCAGCTGGGGGGGCCTCAACACCGGGGAGCTGTTTTTT.

This clone appeared many times. This sequence joins TRBV28 and TRBJ1-5; TRBD1 might be the D (6 bases). The CDR3 sequence is 13 residues long. Germline loops: CDR1 MDHEN, CDR2 SYDVKM. Trimming cost V 8 bases and J 4 bases, with 12 bases left between them. Here the CDR3 DNA reads TGTGCCAGCCTCTTACAGGGAAATCAGCCCCAGCATTTT. Translation gives CASLLQGNQPQHF.

This clone came up many times. This chain joins TRBV6-1 and TRBJ1-3; D unclear. The germline V gene has CDR1 MNHNS and CDR2 SASEGT. V shed 8 bases and J shed 0 bases, with 11 bases lying between them. The CDR3 length is 14 residues. This CDR3 is CASSPVYSGNTIYF. CDR3 DNA: TGTGCCAGCTCTCCCGTTTACTCTGGAAACACCATATATTTT.

This clone was seen ten or more times. The chain carries TRBV4-1 and TRBJ1-1, with TRBD1 matching 7 bases. CDR3 length: 16 residues. V was clipped by 4 bases and J by 0 bases; unmatched bases: 8. CDR1 and CDR2 from the germline V gene are MGHRA and YSYEKL. In DNA form, the CDR3 reads TGCGCCAGCAGCCTTAGTTCAGGGACAGTGAACACTGAAGCTTTCTTT. Protein: CASSLSSGTVNTEAFF.

This clone appeared many times. V is TRBV27 and J is TRBJ2-5, with 10 bases fitting TRBD2. Germline CDR1 and CDR2: MNHEY and SMNVEV (reference sequence). V gave up 2 bases and J gave up 1 base; unmatched junction bases: 4. This CDR3 contains 16 residues. The CDR3, as DNA: TGTGCCAGCAGTTTAGGCGTAGCGGGAGGCCAAGAGACCCAGTACTTC. This encodes CASSLGVAGGQETQYF.

This clone was seen at least ten times. This chain connects TRBV5-1 to TRBJ2-7; D is uncertain. The V end was cut by 0 bases, the J end by 5 bases, with 6 bases between. This CDR3 comprises 12 residues. Germline CDR1 is SGHRS and CDR2 is YFSETQ. The CDR3 reads CASSLGLDEQYF. CDR3 in DNA: TGCGCCAGCAGCTTGGGACTCGACGAGCAGTACTTC. Using reference TRBV5-1 and TRBJ2-7 for the parts outside the CDR3, the full variable domain is KAGVTQTPRYLIKTRGQQVTLSCSPISGHRSVSWYQQTPGQGLQFLFEYFSETQRNKGNFPGRFSGRQFSNSRSEMNVSTLELGDSALYLCASSLGLDEQYFGPGTRLTVT.

The sample holds many counts of this clone. This chain connects TRBV10-3 to TRBJ2-7; 11 nucleotides line up with TRBD2. The junction had 8 bases not matched to a gene; V was cut back by 2 bases and J by 5 bases. The CDR3 consists of 16 residues. Germline V CDR1 and CDR2: ENHRY, SYGVKD. In DNA, the CDR3 is TGTGCCATCAGTGAGACCCTAGCGGGAGGTAAAGACGAGCAGTACTTC. It is translated as CAISETLAGGKDEQYF.

This clone was counted between two and nine times. V is TRBV24-1 and J is TRBJ1-2; TRBD1 is a possible D gene (5 bases). Trimming pared 3 bases from V and 4 bases from J, leaving 17 bases between. Germline assignment: CDR1 KGHDR and CDR2 SFDVKD. This CDR3 contains 16 residues. This CDR3 reads CATSDTTVAPIYGYTF. The CDR3 nucleotides are TGTGCCACCAGTGATACGACAGTTGCGCCTATCTATGGCTACACCTTC.

This clone was found many times. The rearrangement links TRBV12-3 or TRBV12-4 to TRBJ1-5; the D is unclear. The CDR3 consists of 14 residues. V was clipped by 6 bases and J by 3 bases, with 12 bases between them. CDR3 in amino acids: CASRKQMPNQPQHF. Written as DNA, the CDR3 is TGTGCCAGCAGGAAACAAATGCCCAATCAGCCCCAGCATTTT.

This clone was picked up many times. The genes are TRBV6-2 or TRBV6-3 and TRBJ1-1; D unclear. Germline V lookup: CDR1 MNHEY, CDR2 SVGEGT. The CDR3 spans 14 residues. With 6 bases removed from V and 1 base from J, the gap between germline ends came to 12 bases. CDR3 coding DNA: TGTGCCAGCAGCCTTTACCCAGGGAACACTGAAGCTTTCTTT. Translated, it gives CASSLYPGNTEAFF.

This chain uses TRBV7-8 with TRBJ1-2; weak D call: TRBD1 (5 bases). V was pared by 7 bases and J by 2 bases, with 14 bases between. In germline, CDR1 is SGHVS, CDR2 FQNEAQ. The CDR3 contains 14 residues. The CDR3 spells CASTQTGGNYGYTF. The CDR3, as DNA: TGTGCCAGCACCCAAACAGGAGGGAACTATGGCTACACCTTC.

V gene TRBV6-5 combines with J gene TRBJ2-5; D is ambiguous. The V gene's germline CDR1 is MNHEY and CDR2 SVGAGI. The CDR3 extends over 13 amino acids. The germline V and J ends were trimmed by 6 bases and 5 bases, with 13 bases remaining between them. CDR3 DNA sequence: TGTGCCAGCAGGAGAACCGTAGTTGAGACCCAGTACTTC. As protein: CASRRTVVETQYF.

Many counts were recorded for this clone. The chain uses TRBV19 and TRBJ2-7; a possible D gene is TRBD2 (5 bases). The CDR3 loop spans 12 amino acids. Germline CDR1 LNHDA, CDR2 SQIVND (reference sequence). Trimming cost V 7 bases and J 2 bases, with 9 bases left between them. The CDR3 DNA reads TGTGCCAGTACCGACTACGCCTACGAGCAGTACTTC. The encoded protein is CASTDYAYEQYF.

Many counts were recorded for this clone. The V call is TRBV12-3 or TRBV12-4, the J call TRBJ2-7; TRBD2 might be the D (6 bases). Trimming removed 4 bases from V and 2 bases from J, with 12 bases in between. The CDR3 has 14 amino acids. CDR3 amino acids: CASSSDGGPYEQYF. The CDR3 DNA reads TGTGCCAGCAGTTCGGACGGGGGACCCTACGAGCAGTACTTC.

The rearrangement uses TRBV5-1 and TRBJ1-1, with 9 bases identical to TRBD1. The CDR3 loop spans 15 amino acids. V trimming: 5 bases; J trimming: 4 bases; junction bases outside the gene matches: 9. Germline CDR1 SGHRS, CDR2 YFSETQ. Written as DNA, the CDR3 is TGCGCCAGCAGGGAGACAGGGGGTTACTTCACTGAAGCTTTCTTT. Protein: CASRETGGYFTEAFF.

This clone appeared many times. This chain uses TRBV4-3 with TRBJ2-3; D unresolved. The CDR3 runs to 15 residues. Trimming took off 0 bases at V and 2 bases at J, with 9 bases between the two ends. The V gene's germline CDR1 is LGHNA and CDR2 YSLEER. CDR3 loop: CASSQDAPSTDTQYF. The CDR3 nucleotides read TGCGCCAGCAGCCAAGATGCGCCTTCCACAGATACGCAGTATTTT.